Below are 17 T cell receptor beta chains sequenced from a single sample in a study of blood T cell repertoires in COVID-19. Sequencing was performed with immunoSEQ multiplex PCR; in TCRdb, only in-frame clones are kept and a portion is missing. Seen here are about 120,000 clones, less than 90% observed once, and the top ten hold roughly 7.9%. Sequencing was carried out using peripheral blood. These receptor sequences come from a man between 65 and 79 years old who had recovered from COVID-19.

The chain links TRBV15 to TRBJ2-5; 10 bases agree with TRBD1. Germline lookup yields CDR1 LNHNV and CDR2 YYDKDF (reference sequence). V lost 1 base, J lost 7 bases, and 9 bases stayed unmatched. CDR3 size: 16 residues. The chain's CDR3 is CATSRGPRDRGTTQYF. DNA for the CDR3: TGTGCCACCAGCAGAGGCCCCCGGGACAGGGGCACGACCCAGTACTTC.

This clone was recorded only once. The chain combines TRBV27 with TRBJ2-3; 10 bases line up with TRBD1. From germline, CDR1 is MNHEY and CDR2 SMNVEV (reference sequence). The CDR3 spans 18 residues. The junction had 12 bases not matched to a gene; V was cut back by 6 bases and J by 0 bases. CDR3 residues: CASSPGQGPLTSTDTQYF. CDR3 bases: TGTGCCAGCAGCCCGGGACAGGGGCCGTTAACTAGCACAGATACGCAGTATTTT.

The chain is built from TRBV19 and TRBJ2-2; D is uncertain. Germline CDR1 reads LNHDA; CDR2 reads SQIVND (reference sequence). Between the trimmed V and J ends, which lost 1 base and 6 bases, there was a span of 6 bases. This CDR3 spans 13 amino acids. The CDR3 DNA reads TGTGCCAGTAGTATAGCCCCCGCCGGGGAGCTGTTTTTT. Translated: CASSIAPAGELFF.

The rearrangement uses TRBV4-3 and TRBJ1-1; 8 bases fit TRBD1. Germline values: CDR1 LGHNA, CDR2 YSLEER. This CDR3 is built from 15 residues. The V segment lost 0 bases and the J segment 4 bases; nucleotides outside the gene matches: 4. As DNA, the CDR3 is TGCGCCAGCAGCCAAGATCGGACAGGGACCACTGAAGCTTTCTTT. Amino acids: CASSQDRTGTTEAFF.

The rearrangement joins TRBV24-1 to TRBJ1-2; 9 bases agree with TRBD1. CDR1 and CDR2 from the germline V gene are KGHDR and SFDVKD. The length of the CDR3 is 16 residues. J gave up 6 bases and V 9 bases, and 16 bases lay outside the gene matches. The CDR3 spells CATYGGPGQGADGYTF. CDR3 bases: TGTGCCACCTATGGGGGTCCGGGACAGGGAGCAGATGGCTACACCTTC.

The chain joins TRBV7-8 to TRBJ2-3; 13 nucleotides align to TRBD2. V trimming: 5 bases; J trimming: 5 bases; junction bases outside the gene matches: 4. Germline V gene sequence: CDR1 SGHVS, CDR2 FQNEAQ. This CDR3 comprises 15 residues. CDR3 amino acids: CASSPRLAGGDTQYF. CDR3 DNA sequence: TGTGCCAGCAGCCCACGACTAGCGGGGGGAGATACGCAGTATTTT.

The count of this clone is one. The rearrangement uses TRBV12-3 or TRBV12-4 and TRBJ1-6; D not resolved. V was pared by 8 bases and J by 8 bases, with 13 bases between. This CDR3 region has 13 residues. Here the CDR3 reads CASASHVDSPLHF. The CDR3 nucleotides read TGTGCCAGCGCTAGCCATGTGGATTCACCCCTCCACTTT.

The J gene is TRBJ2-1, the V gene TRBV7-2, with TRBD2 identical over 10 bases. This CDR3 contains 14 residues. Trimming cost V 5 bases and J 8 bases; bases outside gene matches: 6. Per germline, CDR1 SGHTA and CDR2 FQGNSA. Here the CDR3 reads CASSRASGSYEQFF. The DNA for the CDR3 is TGTGCCAGCAGCAGGGCTAGCGGGAGTTATGAGCAGTTCTTC.

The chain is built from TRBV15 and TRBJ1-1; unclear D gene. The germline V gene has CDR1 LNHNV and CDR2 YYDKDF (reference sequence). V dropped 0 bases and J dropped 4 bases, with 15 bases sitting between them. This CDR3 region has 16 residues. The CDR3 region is CATSRDLSQPGTEAFF. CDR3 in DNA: TGTGCCACCAGCAGAGATCTGAGCCAACCGGGCACTGAAGCTTTCTTT.

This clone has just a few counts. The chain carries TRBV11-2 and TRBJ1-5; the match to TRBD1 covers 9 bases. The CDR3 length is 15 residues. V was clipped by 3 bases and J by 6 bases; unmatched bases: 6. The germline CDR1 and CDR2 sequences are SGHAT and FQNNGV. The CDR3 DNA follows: TGTGCCAGCAGCTTGGGACAGGGAGGAGGTCAGCCCCAGCATTTT. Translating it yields CASSLGQGGGQPQHF.

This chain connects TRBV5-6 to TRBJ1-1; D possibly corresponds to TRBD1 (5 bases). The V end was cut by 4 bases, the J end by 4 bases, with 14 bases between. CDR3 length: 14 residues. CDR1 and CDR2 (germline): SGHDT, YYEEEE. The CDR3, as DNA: TGTGCCAGCAGCGCACAGGTCTGGGGCACTGAAGCTTTCTTT. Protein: CASSAQVWGTEAFF.

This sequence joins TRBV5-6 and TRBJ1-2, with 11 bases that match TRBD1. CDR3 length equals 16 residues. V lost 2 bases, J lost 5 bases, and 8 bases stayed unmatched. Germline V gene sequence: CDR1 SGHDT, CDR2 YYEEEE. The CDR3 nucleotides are TGTGCCAGCAGCTTAGCCTCCGGGACAGGGGGATATGGCTACACCTTC. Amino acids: CASSLASGTGGYGYTF.

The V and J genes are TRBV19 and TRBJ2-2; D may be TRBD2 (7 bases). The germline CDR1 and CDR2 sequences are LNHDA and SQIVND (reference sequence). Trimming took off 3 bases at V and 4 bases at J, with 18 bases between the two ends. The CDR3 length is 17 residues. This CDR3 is CASSIGSGGGSTGELFF. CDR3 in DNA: TGTGCCAGTAGTATCGGGTCGGGGGGCGGGAGCACCGGGGAGCTGTTTTTT.

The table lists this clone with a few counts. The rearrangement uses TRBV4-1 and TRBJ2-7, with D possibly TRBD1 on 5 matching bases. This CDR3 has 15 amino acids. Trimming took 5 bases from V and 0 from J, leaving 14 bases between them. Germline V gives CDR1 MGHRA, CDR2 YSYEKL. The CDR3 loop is CASSAQGYSSYEQYF. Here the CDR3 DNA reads TGCGCCAGCAGCGCGCAGGGTTATAGCTCCTACGAGCAGTACTTC.

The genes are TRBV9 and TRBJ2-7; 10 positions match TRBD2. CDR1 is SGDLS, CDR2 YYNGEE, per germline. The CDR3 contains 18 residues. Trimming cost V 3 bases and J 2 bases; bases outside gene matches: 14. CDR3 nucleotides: TGTGCCAGCAGCGGACAGGGTGGGGCTAGCGGGGGCCCCTACGAGCAGTACTTC. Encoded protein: CASSGQGGASGGPYEQYF.

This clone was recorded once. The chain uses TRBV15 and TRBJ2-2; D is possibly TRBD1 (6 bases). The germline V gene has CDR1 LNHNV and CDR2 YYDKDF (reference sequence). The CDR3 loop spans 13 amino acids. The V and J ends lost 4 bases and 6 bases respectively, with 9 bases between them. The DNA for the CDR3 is TGTGCCACCAGCAAACAGGGCGCCGGGGAGCTGTTTTTT. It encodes CATSKQGAGELFF.

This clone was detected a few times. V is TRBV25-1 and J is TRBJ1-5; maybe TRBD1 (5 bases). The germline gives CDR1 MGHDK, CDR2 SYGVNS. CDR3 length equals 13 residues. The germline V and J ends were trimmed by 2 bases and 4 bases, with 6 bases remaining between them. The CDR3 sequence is CASSEGANQPQHF. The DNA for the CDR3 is TGTGCCAGCAGTGAAGGGGCAAATCAGCCCCAGCATTTT.